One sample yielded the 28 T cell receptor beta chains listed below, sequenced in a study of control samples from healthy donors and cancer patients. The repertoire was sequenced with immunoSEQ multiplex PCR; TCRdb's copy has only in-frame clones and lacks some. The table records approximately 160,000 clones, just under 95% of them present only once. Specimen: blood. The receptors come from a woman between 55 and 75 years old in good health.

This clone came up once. This CDR3 is CASLKTENTEAFF. CDR3 nucleotides: TGTGCCAGCCTAAAGACTGAGAACACTGAAGCTTTCTTT. This chain joins TRBV12-3 or TRBV12-4 and TRBJ1-1; D remains ambiguous. The CDR3 totals 13 residues. V lost 8 bases, J lost 1 base, and 11 bases lay in between.

The CDR3 reads CASSSQGAAGNTIYF. The CDR3 DNA reads TGTGCCAGCAGCTCGCAGGGGGCCGCCGGAAACACCATATATTTT. The rearrangement joins TRBV7-2 to TRBJ1-3; 8 positions agree with TRBD1. The V segment lost 4 bases and the J segment 4 bases; nucleotides outside the gene matches: 6. Per germline, CDR1 SGHTA and CDR2 FQGNSA. CDR3 length: 15 amino acids.

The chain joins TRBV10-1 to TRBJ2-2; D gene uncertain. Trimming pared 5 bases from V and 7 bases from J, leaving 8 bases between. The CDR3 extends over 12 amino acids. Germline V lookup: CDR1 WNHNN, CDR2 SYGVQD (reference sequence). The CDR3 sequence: CASSLDLGELFF. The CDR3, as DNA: TGCGCCAGCAGTCTTGATCTCGGGGAGCTGTTTTTT.

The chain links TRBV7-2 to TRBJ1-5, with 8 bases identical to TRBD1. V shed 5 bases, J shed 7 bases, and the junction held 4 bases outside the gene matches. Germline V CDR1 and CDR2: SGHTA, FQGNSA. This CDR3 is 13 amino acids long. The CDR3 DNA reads TGTGCCAGCAGCCCGGACAGGGACCAGCCCCAGCATTTT. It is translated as CASSPDRDQPQHF.

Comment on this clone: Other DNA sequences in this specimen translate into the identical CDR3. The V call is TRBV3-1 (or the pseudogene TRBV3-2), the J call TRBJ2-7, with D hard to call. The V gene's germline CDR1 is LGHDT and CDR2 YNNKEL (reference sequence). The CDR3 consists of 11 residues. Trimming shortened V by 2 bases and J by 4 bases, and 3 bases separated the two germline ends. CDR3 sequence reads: CASSQSYEQYF. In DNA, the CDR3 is TGTGCCAGCAGCCAATCATACGAGCAGTACTTC.

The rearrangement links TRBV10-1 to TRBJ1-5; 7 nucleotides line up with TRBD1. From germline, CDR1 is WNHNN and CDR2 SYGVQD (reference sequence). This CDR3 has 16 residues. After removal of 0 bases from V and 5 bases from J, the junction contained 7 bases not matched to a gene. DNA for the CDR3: TGCGCCAGCAGTGAGTCGTCAACAGGGGCCGATCAGCCCCAGCATTTT. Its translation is CASSESSTGADQPQHF.

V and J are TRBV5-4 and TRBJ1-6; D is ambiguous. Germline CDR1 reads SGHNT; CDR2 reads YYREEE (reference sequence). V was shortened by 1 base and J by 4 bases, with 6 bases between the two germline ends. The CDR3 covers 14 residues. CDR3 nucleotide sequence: TGTGCCAGCAGCTTGCAAGGTTATAATTCACCCCTCCACTTT. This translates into CASSLQGYNSPLHF.

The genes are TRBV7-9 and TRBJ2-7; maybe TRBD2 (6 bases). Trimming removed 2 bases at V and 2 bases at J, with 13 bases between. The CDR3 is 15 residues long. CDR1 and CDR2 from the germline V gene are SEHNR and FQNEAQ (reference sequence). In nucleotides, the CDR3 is TGTGCCAGCAGCTTAAGTAGCGGAAACACCTACGAGCAGTACTTC. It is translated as CASSLSSGNTYEQYF.

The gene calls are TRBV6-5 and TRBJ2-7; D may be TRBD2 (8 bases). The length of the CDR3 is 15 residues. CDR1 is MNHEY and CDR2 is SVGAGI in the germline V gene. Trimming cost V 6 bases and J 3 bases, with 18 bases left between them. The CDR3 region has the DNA TGTGCCAGCAGGAGAGGACAGGCGGGAGGCTACGAGCAGTACTTC. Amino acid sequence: CASRRGQAGGYEQYF.

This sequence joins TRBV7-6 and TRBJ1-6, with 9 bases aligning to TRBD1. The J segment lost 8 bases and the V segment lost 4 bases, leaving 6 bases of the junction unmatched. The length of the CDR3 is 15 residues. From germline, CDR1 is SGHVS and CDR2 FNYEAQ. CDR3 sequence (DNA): TGTGCCAGCAGCTCCACAGGGGGCGCGGATTCACCCCTCCACTTT. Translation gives CASSSTGGADSPLHF.

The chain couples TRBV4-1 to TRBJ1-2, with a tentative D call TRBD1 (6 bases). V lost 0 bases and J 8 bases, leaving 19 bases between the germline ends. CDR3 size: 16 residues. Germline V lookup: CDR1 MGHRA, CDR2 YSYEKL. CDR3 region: CASSQDPVGGVWGYTF. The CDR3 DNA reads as TGCGCCAGCAGCCAAGATCCGGTAGGGGGTGTGTGGGGCTACACCTTC.

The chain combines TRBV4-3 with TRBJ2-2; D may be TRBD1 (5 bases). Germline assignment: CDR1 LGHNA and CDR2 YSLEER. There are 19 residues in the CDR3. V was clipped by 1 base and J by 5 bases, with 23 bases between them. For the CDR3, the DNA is TGCGCCAGCAGCCAAGGCTGGGGCAGAGAGGCATCAACGACCGGGGAGCTGTTTTTT. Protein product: CASSQGWGREASTTGELFF.

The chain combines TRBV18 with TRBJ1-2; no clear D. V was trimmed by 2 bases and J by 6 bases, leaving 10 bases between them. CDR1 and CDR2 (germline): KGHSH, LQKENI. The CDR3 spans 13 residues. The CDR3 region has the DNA TGTGCCAGCTCACCAGGCGGAGTCCATGGCTACACCTTC. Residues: CASSPGGVHGYTF.

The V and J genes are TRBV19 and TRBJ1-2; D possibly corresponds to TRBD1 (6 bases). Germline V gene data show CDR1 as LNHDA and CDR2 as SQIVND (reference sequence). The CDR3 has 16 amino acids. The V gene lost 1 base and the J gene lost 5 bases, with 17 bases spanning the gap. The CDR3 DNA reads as TGTGCCAGTAGTATAGCTGGACAGCCGCGGCTATATGGCTACACCTTC. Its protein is CASSIAGQPRLYGYTF. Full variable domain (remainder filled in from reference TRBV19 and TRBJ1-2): DGGITQSPKYLFRKEGQNVTLSCEQNLNHDAMYWYRQDPGQGLRLIYYSQIVNDFQKGDIAEGYSVSREKKESFPLTVTSAQKNPTAFYLCASSIAGQPRLYGYTFGSGTRLTVV.

The CDR3 protein is CASEYRGTDTQYF. CDR3 nucleotides: TGTGCCAGCGAGTACCGTGGCACAGATACGCAGTATTTT. The chain recombines TRBV7-9 with TRBJ2-3; D is uncertain. The germline CDR1 and CDR2 sequences are SEHNR and FQNEAQ (reference sequence). CDR3 size: 13 residues. Deletions cut 8 bases from V and 1 base from J, with 10 bases between. Full variable domain (missing parts from reference TRBV7-9 and TRBJ2-3): DTGVSQNPRHKITKRGQNVTFRCDPISEHNRLYWYRQTLGQGPEFLTYFQNEAQLEKSRLLSDRFSAERPKGSFSTLEIQRTEQGDSAMYLCASEYRGTDTQYFGPGTRLTVL.

CDR3 amino acids: CSVEEFGGGALASTEQFF. Here the CDR3 DNA reads TGCAGCGTTGAAGAGTTCGGCGGGGGGGCCCTCGCGAGCACTGAGCAGTTCTTC. This chain connects TRBV29-1 to TRBJ2-1, with TRBD2 matching 9 bases. The CDR3 sequence is 18 residues long. V was clipped by 0 bases and J by 9 bases; unmatched bases: 18. Per germline, CDR1 SQVTM and CDR2 ANQGSEA.

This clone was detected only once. The CDR3 loop is CASSSTGFYQPQHF. DNA of the CDR3: TGTGCCAGCAGTTCGACAGGGTTCTATCAGCCCCAGCATTTT. The gene calls are TRBV6-5 and TRBJ1-5, with TRBD1 matching 7 bases. V lost 4 bases, J lost 5 bases, and 5 bases stayed unmatched. In germline, CDR1 is MNHEY, CDR2 SVGAGI. This CDR3 has 14 residues.

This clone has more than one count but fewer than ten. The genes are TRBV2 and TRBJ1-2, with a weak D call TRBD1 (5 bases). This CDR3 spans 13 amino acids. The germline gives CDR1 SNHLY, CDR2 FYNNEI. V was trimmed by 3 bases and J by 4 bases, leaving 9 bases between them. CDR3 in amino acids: CASSEGRVYGYTF. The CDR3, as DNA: TGTGCCAGCAGTGAGGGCAGGGTCTATGGCTACACCTTC.

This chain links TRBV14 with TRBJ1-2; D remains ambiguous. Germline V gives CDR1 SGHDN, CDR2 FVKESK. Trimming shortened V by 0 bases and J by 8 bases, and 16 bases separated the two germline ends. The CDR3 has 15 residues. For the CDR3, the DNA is TGTGCCAGCAGCCAAGATGGAAGAGGTTTACAAGGCTACACCTTC. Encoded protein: CASSQDGRGLQGYTF. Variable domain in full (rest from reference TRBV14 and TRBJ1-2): EAGVTQFPSHSVIEKGQTVTLRCDPISGHDNLYWYRRVMGKEIKFLLHFVKESKQDESGMPNNRFLAERTGGTYSTLKVQPAELEDSGVYFCASSQDGRGLQGYTFGSGTRLTVV.

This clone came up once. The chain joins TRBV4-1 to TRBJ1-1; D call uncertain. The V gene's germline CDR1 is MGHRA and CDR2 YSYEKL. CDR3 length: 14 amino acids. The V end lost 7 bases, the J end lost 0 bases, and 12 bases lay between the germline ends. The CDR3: CASKLTVMNTEAFF. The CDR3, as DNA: TGCGCCAGCAAACTGACGGTGATGAACACTGAAGCTTTCTTT.

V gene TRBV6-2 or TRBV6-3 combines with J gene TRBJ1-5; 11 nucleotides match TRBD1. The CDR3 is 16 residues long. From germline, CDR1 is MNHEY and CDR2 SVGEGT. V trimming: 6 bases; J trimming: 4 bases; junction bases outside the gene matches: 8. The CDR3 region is CASSFGQGASNQPQHF. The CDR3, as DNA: TGTGCCAGCAGCTTTGGACAGGGGGCTAGTAATCAGCCCCAGCATTTT.

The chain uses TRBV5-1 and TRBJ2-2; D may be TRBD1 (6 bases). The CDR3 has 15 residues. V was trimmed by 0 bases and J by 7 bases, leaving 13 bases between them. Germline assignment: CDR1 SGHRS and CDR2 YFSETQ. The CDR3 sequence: CASSLVQGLSGELFF. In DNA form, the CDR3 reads TGCGCCAGCAGCTTGGTTCAGGGGCTTAGCGGGGAGCTGTTTTTT.

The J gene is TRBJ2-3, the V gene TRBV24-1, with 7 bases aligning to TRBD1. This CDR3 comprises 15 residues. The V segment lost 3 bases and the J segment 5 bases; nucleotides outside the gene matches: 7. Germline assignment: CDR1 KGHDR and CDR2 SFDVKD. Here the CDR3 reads CATSDTATGEDTQYF. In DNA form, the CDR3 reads TGTGCCACCAGTGATACTGCAACAGGGGAAGATACGCAGTATTTT.

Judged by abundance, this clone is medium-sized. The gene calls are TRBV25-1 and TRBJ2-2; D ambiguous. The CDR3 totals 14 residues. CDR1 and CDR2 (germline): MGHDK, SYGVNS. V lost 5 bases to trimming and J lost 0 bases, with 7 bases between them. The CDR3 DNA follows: TGTGCCAGCAGTAGGCTCACGAACACCGGGGAGCTGTTTTTT. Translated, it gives CASSRLTNTGELFF.

The CDR3 nucleotides read TGTGCCAGCAGCCAAGGCCCAGGACTAGCGCTTAGGGGCGAGCAGTACTTC. Amino acids: CASSQGPGLALRGEQYF. This chain connects TRBV4-2 to TRBJ2-7, with 9 bases matching TRBD2. The junction had 13 bases not matched to a gene; V was cut back by 1 base and J by 6 bases. The CDR3 is 17 amino acids. CDR1 and CDR2 (germline): LGHNA, YNFKEQ.

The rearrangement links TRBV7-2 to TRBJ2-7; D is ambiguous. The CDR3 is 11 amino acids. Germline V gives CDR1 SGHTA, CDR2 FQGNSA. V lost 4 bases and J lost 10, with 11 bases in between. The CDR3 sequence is CASSSLGYQYF. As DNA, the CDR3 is TGTGCCAGCAGCTCCCTGGGGTATCAGTACTTC.

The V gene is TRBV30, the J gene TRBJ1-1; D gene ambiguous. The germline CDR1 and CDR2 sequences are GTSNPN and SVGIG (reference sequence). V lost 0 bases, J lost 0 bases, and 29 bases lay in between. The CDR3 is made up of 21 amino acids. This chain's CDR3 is CAWSVMAVLGSSGRLNTEAFF. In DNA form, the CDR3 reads TGTGCCTGGAGTGTTATGGCTGTGTTGGGGTCTTCCGGCAGGCTGAACACTGAAGCTTTCTTT.

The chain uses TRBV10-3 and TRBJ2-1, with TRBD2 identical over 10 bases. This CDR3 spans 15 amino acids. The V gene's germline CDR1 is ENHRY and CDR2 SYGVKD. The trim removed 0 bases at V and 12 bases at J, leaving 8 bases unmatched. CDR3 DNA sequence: TGTGCCATCAGTGAGTCGAGTAGCGGGGGGATTGGGCAGTTCTTC. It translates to CAISESSSGGIGQFF.